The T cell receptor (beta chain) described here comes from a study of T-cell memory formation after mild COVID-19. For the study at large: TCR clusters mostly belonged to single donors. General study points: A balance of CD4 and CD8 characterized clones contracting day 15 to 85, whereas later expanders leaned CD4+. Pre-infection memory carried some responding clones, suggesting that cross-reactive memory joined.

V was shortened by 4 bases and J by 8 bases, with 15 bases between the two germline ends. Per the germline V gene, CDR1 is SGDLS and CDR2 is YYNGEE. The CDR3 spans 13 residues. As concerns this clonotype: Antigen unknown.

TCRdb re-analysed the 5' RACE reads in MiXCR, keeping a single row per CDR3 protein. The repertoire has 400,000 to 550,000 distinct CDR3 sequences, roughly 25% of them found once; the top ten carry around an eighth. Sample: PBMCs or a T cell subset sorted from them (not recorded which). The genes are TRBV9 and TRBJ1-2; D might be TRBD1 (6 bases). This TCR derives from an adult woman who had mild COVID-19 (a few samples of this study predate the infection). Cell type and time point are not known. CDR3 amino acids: CASSTRTAWGYTF. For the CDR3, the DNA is TGTGCCAGCAGCACCCGGACAGCCTGGGGCTACACCTTC.